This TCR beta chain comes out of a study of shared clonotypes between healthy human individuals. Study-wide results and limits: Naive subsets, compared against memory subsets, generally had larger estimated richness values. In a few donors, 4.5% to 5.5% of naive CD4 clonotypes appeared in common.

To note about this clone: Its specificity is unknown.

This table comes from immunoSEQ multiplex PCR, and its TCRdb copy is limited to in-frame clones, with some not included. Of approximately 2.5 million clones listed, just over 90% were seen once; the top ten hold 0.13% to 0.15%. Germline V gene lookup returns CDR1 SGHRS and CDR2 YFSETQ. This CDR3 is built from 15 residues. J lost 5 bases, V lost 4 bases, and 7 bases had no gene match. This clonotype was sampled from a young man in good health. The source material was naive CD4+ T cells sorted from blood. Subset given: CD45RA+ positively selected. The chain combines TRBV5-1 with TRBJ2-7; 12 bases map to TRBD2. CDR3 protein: CASSPTSGSYDEQYF. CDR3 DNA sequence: TGCGCCAGCAGCCCGACTAGCGGGAGTTACGACGAGCAGTACTTC.